This is a list of T cell receptor beta chains from one sample in a study of T-cell reconstitution after alpha-beta-depleted transplantation in children. A single record per CDR3 protein comes from TCRdb applying MiXCR to the PCR reads. This sample carries just under 550,000 distinct CDR3 sequences, about 17% of them seen once, and the ten largest clones take around 3.3%. Material: PBMCs from the stem cell graft donor, obtained from the stem cell graft. These receptors were taken from a human donor who donated a stem cell graft to a child with acute lymphoblastic leukemia. The CDR3 runs from the conserved cysteine through the conserved F or W. The order of the fields is J gene, V gene, clone size, D gene, CDR3 DNA, CDR3 protein. A D gene is named only where the DNA matches it firmly. Clone size is stated in some rows and not others, as once, few, many or a class when expanded.

>TRBJ2-1|TRBV7-7|few|TRBD2
TGTGCCAGCAGCTTAGAGTTTTCGGCGGGAGGGCCTCTGAATGAGCAGTTCTTC
CASSLEFSAGGPLNEQFF
>TRBJ2-1|TRBV12-3/TRBV12-4|-|TRBD2
TGTGCCAGCAGTTTCCCCCTAGCGGGAGCCTACAATGAGCAGTTCTTC
CASSFPLAGAYNEQFF
>TRBJ2-2|TRBV6-2/TRBV6-3|few|TRBD2
TGTGCCAGCAGTTACGGGCGGACTAGCGGGGACACCGGGGAGCTGTTTTTT
CASSYGRTSGDTGELFF
>TRBJ2-2|TRBV3-1|-|-
TGTGCCAGCACGACAGAGACCGGGGAGCTGTTTTTT
CASTTETGELFF
>TRBJ2-7|TRBV4-1|few|TRBD1
TGCGCCAGCAGCCAGGGAAGGGACAGGTCCTACGAGCAGTACTTC
CASSQGRDRSYEQYF
>TRBJ2-7|TRBV12-3/TRBV12-4|few|-
TGTGCCAGCAGTTTATTATTGGCACACGAGCAGTACTTC
CASSLLLAHEQYF
>TRBJ2-1|TRBV20-1|-|-
TGCAGTGCTAGAGATGCTAGTCATGCGGGCAATGAGCAGTTCTTC
CSARDASHAGNEQFF
>TRBJ2-5|TRBV5-5|-|-
TGTGCCAGCAGCTCAGCCGCCTACCTCGGGGAGACCCAGTACTTC
CASSSAAYLGETQYF
>TRBJ2-1|TRBV5-1|few|-
TGCGCCAGCAGCGCGGTTGCCGGGAAGACTGAGCAGTTCTTC
CASSAVAGKTEQFF
>TRBJ2-5|TRBV2|-|-
TGTGCCAGCAGTCAGCAGGAGGAAGAGACCCAGTACTTC
CASSQQEEETQYF
>TRBJ1-1|TRBV19|few|-
TGTGCCAGTAGTACCCCCTCGGGGGAAACTGAAGCTTTCTTT
CASSTPSGETEAFF
>TRBJ2-4|TRBV11-2|-|-
TGTGCCAGCAGCTCCTCCGCTCTGGACTACCTAGCCAAAAACATTCAGTACTTC
CASSSSALDYLAKNIQYF
>TRBJ2-2|TRBV4-1|-|-
TGCGCCAGCAGCCAAGAAACGGGACTGTCGAACACCGGGGAGCTGTTTTTT
CASSQETGLSNTGELFF
>TRBJ1-3|TRBV5-1|-|-
TGCGCCAGCAGCCCGGGGAACTCTGGAAACACCATATATTTT
CASSPGNSGNTIYF
>TRBJ2-5|TRBV5-1|-|-
TGCGCCAGCAGCTCCGGGAGTTGGCGAGAGACCCAGTACTTC
CASSSGSWRETQYF
>TRBJ2-7|TRBV5-1|-|-
TGCGCCAGCAGCTTGCGTGGGACCGAACCTTACGAGCAGTACTTC
CASSLRGTEPYEQYF
>TRBJ1-6|TRBV5-1|many|-
TGCGCCAGCAGCTTGGCAGGGGCTGATTCACCCCTCCACTTT
CASSLAGADSPLHF
>TRBJ1-1|TRBV6-5|few|TRBD1
TGTGCCAGCAGTTACGCCGGGACAGGGGGCGCGAGGAACACTGAAGCTTTCTTT
CASSYAGTGGARNTEAFF
>TRBJ1-1|TRBV4-1|few|TRBD1
TGCGCCAGCAGCCTATGGGTAGGGACAGGGTTCTTACGGACTGAAGCTTTCTTT
CASSLWVGTGFLRTEAFF
>TRBJ2-1|TRBV10-3|few|TRBD2
TGTGCCATCAGTGAACCAGCGGGAGAGGCTGAGCAGTTCTTC
CAISEPAGEAEQFF
>TRBJ1-5|TRBV5-5|-|-
TGTGCCAGCAGCTGGTGGGACACGGGTCTGAGACCCCAGCATTTT
CASSWWDTGLRPQHF
>TRBJ2-6|TRBV15|few|-
TGTGCCACCGGAGACTATCCCGGGGCCAACGTCCTGACTTTC
CATGDYPGANVLTF
>TRBJ1-2|TRBV25-1|few|-
TGTGCCAGCAGTGCACCAGAGGAGGGCTACACCTTC
CASSAPEEGYTF
>TRBJ2-7|TRBV12-3/TRBV12-4|many|-
TGTGCCAGCAGTTCCTCGGGACCGAGCTACGAGCAGTACTTC
CASSSSGPSYEQYF
>TRBJ1-6|TRBV5-1|few|-
TGCGCCAGCAGCTTGAAGCGTCATCCAGAGGGCTCACCCCTCCACTTT
CASSLKRHPEGSPLHF
>TRBJ2-1|TRBV6-4|few|TRBD2
TGTGCCAGCAGTGACTCCCCAGCGGGAGTCTTTGAGCAGTTCTTC
CASSDSPAGVFEQFF
>TRBJ1-5|TRBV20-1|few|-
TGCAGTGCGGGAGGATCTACCTTCAATCAGCCCCAGCATTTT
CSAGGSTFNQPQHF
>TRBJ2-2|TRBV29-1|many|-
TGCAGCGTTGAAGATGAAGGGGTCGGGGAGCTGTTTTTT
CSVEDEGVGELFF
>TRBJ1-1|TRBV24-1|few|-
TGTGCCACCAGTGATTTAAAGGGGGATCCTGAAGCTTTCTTT
CATSDLKGDPEAFF
>TRBJ2-1|TRBV14|-|-
TGTGCCAGCAGCCAAGCGGAGTTCTTC
CASSQAEFF
>TRBJ1-5|TRBV3-1|-|-
TGTGCCAGCAGCCAATTTGGTGGATACAATCAGCCCCAGCATTTT
CASSQFGGYNQPQHF
>TRBJ2-2|TRBV7-9|-|-
TGTGCCAGCGGCCAGGGTACCGGGGAGCTGTTTTTT
CASGQGTGELFF
>TRBJ2-3|TRBV10-3|few|TRBD2
TGTGCCACAAGAGGACTAGCGGGAGTAGATACGCAGTATTTT
CATRGLAGVDTQYF
>TRBJ2-7|TRBV5-1|few|TRBD2
TGCGCCAGCAGCTTGCCCTCGATAGCGGGAGTAGGTGAGCAGTACTTC
CASSLPSIAGVGEQYF
>TRBJ1-2|TRBV5-1|-|-
TGCGCCAGCAGTCCTAACCCCGACAGGAGCTACACCTTC
CASSPNPDRSYTF